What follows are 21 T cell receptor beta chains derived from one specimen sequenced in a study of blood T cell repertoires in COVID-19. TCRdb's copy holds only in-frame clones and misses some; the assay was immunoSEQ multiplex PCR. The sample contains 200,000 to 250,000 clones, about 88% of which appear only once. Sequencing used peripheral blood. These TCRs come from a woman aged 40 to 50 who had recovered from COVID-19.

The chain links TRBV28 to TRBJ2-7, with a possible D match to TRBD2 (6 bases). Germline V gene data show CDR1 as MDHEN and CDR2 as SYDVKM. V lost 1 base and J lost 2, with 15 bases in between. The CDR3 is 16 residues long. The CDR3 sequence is CASSLSRERRTYEQYF. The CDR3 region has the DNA TGTGCCAGCAGTTTATCCCGGGAGCGGAGGACCTACGAGCAGTACTTC. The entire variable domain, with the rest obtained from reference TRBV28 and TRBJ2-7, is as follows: DVKVTQSSRYLVKRTGEKVFLECVQDMDHENMFWYRQDPGLGLRLIYFSYDVKMKEKGDIPEGYSVSREKKERFSLILESASTNQTSMYLCASSLSRERRTYEQYFGPGTRLTVT.

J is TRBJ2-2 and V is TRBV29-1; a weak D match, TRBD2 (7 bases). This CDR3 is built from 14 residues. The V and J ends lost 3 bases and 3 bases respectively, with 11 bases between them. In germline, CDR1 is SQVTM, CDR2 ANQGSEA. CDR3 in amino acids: CSVDGGQDTGELFF. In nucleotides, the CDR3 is TGCAGCGTTGACGGGGGGCAGGACACCGGGGAGCTGTTTTTT.

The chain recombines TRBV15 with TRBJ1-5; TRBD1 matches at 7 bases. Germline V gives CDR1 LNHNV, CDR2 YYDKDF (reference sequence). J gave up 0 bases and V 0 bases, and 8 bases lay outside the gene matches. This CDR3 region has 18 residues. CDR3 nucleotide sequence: TGTGCCACCAGCAGAGATCCGCAGGGGGGATATAGCAATCAGCCCCAGCATTTT. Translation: CATSRDPQGGYSNQPQHF.

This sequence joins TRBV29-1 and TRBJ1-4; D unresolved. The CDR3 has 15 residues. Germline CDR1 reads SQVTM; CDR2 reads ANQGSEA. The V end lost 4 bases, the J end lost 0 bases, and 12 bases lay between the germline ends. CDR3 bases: TGCAGCGTTGTGGCCCAGATTGCAACTAATGAAAAACTGTTTTTT. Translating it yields CSVVAQIATNEKLFF.

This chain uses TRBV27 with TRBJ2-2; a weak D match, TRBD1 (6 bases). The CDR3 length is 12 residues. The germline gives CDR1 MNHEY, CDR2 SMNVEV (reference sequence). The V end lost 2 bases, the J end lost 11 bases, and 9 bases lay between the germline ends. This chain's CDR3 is CASSLQGRELFF. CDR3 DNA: TGTGCCAGCAGTTTACAGGGGAGAGAGCTGTTTTTT.

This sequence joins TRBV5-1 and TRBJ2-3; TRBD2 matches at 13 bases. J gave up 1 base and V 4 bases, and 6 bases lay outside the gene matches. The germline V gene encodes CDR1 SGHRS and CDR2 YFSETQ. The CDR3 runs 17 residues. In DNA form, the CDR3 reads TGCGCCAGCAGCCTTGGACTAGCGGGAGCCGGCACAGATACGCAGTATTTT. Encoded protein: CASSLGLAGAGTDTQYF.

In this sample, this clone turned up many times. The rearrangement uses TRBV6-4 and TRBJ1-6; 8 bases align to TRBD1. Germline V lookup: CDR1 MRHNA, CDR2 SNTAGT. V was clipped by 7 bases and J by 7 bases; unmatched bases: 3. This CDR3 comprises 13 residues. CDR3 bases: TGTGCCAGCACGAGACAGGGGAATTCACCCCTCCACTTT. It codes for CASTRQGNSPLHF.

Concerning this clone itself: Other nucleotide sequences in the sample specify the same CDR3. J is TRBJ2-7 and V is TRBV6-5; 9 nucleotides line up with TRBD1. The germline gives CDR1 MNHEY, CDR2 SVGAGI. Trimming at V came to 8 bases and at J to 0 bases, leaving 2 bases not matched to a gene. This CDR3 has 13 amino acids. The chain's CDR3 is CASRGQGSYEQYF. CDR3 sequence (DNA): TGTGCCAGCCGGGGACAGGGCTCCTACGAGCAGTACTTC.

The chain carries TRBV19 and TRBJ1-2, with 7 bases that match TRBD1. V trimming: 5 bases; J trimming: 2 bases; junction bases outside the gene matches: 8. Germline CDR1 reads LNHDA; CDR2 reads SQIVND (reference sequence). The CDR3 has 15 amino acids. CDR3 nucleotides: TGTGCCAGTAGTCTAAAAAGGGGGCCGAACTATGGCTACACCTTC. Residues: CASSLKRGPNYGYTF.

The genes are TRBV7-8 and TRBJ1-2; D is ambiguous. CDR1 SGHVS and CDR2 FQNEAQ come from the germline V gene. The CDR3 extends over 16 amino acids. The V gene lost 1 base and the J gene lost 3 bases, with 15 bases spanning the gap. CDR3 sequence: CASSLGSRFPDYGYTF. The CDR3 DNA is TGTGCCAGCAGCTTAGGATCCAGATTCCCAGACTATGGCTACACCTTC.

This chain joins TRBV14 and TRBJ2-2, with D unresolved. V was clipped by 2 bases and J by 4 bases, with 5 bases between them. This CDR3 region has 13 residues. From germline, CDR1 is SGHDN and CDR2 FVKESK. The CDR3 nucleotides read TGTGCCAGCAGCCAACAGGCCACCGGGGAGCTGTTTTTT. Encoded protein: CASSQQATGELFF.

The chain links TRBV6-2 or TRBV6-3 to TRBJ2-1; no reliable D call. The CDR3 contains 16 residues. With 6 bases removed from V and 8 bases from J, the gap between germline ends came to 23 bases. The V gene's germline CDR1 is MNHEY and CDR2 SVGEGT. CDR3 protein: CASSPAQQSGWYEQFF. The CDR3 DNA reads TGTGCCAGCAGCCCCGCCCAGCAGTCAGGTTGGTATGAGCAGTTCTTC.

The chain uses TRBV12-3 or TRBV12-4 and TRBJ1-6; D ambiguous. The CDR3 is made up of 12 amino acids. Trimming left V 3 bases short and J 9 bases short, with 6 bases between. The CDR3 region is CASSFSGSPLHF. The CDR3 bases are TGTGCCAGCAGTTTTTCGGGTTCACCCCTCCACTTT.

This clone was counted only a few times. The CDR3 region is CASSATGGWELFF. The DNA of the CDR3 is TGTGCCAGCAGCGCGACAGGGGGTTGGGAGCTGTTTTTT. The gene calls are TRBV7-3 and TRBJ2-2; TRBD1 matches at 9 bases. Germline V gives CDR1 SGHTA, CDR2 FQGTGA. The CDR3 runs to 13 residues. The J segment lost 9 bases and the V segment lost 5 bases, leaving 4 bases of the junction unmatched.

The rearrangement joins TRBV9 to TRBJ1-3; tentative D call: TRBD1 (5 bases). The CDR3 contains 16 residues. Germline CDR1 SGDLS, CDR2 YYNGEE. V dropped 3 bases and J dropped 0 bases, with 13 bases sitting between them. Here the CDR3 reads CASSANPTVSGNTIYF. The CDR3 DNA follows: TGTGCCAGCAGCGCCAACCCGACAGTCTCTGGAAACACCATATATTTT.

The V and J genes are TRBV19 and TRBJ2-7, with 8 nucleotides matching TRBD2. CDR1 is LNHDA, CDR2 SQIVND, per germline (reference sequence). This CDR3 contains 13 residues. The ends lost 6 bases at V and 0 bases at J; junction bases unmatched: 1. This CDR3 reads CASRTSGSYEQYF. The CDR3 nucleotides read TGTGCCAGTAGAACTAGCGGCTCCTACGAGCAGTACTTC.

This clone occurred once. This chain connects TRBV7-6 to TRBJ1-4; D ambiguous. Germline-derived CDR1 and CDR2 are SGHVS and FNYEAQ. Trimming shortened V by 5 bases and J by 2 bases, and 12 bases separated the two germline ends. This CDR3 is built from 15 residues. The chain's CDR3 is CASSRIGGTNEKLFF. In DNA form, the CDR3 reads TGTGCCAGCAGCCGGATAGGAGGCACTAATGAAAAACTGTTTTTT.

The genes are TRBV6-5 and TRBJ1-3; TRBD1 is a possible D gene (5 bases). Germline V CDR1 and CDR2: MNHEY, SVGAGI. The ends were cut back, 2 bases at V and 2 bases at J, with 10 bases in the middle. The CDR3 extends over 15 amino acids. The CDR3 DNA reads TGTGCCAGCAGTTACAGGGGTGTTGCTGGAAACACCATATATTTT. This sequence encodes CASSYRGVAGNTIYF.

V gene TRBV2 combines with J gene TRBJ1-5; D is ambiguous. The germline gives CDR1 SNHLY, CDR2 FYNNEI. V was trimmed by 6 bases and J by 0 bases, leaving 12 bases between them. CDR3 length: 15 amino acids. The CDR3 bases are TGTGCCAGCAGCCCTCCGGGAACTAGCAATCAGCCCCAGCATTTT. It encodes CASSPPGTSNQPQHF.

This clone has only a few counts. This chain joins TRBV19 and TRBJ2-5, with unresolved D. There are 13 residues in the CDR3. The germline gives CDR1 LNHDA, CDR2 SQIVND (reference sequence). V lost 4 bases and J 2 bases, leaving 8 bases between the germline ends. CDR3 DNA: TGTGCCAGTAGTAGTCATCGGCAAGAGACCCAGTACTTC. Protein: CASSSHRQETQYF.

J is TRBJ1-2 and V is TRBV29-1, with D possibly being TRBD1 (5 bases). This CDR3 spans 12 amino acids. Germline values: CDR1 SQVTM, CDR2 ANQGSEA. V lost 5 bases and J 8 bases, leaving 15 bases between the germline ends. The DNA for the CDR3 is TGCAGCGTTCAGGAAGGGGCGGACGGCTACACCTTC. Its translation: CSVQEGADGYTF.